This TCR beta chain is from a study of T-cell reconstitution after alpha-beta-depleted transplantation in children. Study-wide results and limits: Reportedly, alpha-beta T cells present about two months post-transplant originated from several hundred expanded clones of graft origin.

Using unique molecular identifiers, the investigators prepared the TCRbeta library. TCRdb independently ran MiXCR on the PCR reads; one entry per CDR3 protein. This table has about 76,000 distinct CDR3 sequences, roughly 13% appearing once. The CDR3 is 14 residues long. CDR1 is SGHRS, CDR2 YFSETQ, per germline. Unmatched junction bases numbered 9, after V lost 8 bases and J lost 6 bases. Concerning this clonotype: No antigen is known for it.

The TCR comes from a male patient between 2 and 10 years old who had a stem cell transplant for acute lymphoblastic leukemia, so the T cells may come from the graft donor. V is TRBV5-1 and J is TRBJ2-3; TRBD2 matches at 10 bases. The sample here was PBMCs, mostly from graft donor cells, taken 180 days after TCRalphabeta/CD19-depleted stem cell transplant. The CDR3 coding sequence is TGCGCCAGTCGCCTAGCGGGAGTTACCGATACGCAGTATTTT. Translation: CASRLAGVTDTQYF.